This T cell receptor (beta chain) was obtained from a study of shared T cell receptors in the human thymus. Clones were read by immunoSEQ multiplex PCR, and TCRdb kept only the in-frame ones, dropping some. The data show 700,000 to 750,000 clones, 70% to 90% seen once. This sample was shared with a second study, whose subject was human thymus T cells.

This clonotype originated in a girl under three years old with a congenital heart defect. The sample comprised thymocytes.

CDR3 bases: TGTGCCAGCAGCAAGGGAACAGGGTTGTTAGGCGAGCTGTTTTTT. Translation gives CASSKGTGLLGELFF. The chain joins TRBV7-9 to TRBJ2-2; possible D gene TRBD1, 6 bases. The CDR3 consists of 15 residues. Germline V gene data show CDR1 as SEHNR and CDR2 as FQNEAQ (reference sequence). V was pared by 5 bases and J by 11 bases, with 21 bases between.